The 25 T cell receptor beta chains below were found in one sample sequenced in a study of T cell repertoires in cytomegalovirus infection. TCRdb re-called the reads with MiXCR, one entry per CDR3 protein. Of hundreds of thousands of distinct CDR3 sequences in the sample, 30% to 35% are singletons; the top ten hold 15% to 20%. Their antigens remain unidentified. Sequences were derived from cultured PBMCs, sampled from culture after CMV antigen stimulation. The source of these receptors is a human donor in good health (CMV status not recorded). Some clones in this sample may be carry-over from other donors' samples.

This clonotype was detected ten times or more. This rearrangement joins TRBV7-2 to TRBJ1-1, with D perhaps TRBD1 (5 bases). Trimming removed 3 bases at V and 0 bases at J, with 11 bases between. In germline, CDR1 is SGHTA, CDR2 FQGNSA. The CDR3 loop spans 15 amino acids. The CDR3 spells CASSLIRGMNTEAFF. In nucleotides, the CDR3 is TGTGCCAGCAGCTTGATCCGGGGGATGAACACTGAAGCTTTCTTT.

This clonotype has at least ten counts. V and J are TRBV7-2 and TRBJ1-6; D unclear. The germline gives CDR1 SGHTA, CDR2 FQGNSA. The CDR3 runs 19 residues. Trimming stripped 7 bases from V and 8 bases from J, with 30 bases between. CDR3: CASNRNLMTLPSFDSPLHF. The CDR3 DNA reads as TGTGCCAGCAACCGGAACTTGATGACGCTCCCTTCGTTTGATTCACCCCTCCACTTT. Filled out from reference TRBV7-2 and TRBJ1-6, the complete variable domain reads GAGVSQSPSNKVTEKGKDVELRCDPISGHTALYWYRQSLGQGLEFLIYFQGNSAPDKSGLPSDRFSAERTGGSVSTLTIQRTQQEDSAVYLCASNRNLMTLPSFDSPLHFGNGTRLTVT.

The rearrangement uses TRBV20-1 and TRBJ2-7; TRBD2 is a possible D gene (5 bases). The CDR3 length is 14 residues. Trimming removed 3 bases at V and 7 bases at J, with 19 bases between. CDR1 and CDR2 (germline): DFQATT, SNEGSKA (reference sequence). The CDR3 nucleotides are TGCAGTGCTAGGTTGTCGATGGGTCCGGGAGAGCAGTACTTC. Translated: CSARLSMGPGEQYF.

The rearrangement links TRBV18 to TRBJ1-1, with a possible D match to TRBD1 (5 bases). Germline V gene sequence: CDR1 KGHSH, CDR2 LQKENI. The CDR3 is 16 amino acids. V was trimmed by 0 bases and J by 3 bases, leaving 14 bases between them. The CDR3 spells CASSPPGARADTEAFF. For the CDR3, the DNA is TGTGCCAGCTCACCACCAGGGGCCCGGGCAGACACTGAAGCTTTCTTT.

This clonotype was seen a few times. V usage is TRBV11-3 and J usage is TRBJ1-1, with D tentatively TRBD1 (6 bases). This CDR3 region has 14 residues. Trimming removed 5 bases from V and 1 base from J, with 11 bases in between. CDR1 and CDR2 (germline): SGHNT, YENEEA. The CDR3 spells CASSRDNSNTEAFF. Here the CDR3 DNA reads TGTGCCAGCAGCCGGGACAATTCGAACACTGAAGCTTTCTTT.

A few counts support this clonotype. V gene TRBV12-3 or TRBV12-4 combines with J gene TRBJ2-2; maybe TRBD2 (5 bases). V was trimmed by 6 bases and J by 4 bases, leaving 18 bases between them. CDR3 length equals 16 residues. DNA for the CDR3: TGTGCCAGCAGCGTGGGCGAGGGAGTAGGCACCGGGGAGCTGTTTTTT. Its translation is CASSVGEGVGTGELFF.

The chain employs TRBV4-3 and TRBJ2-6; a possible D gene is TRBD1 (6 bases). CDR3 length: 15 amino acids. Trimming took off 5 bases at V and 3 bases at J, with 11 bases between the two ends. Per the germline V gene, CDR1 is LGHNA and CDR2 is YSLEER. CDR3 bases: TGCGCCAGCAGCTCCTACAGGGATGGGGCCAACGTCCTGACTTTC. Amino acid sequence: CASSSYRDGANVLTF.

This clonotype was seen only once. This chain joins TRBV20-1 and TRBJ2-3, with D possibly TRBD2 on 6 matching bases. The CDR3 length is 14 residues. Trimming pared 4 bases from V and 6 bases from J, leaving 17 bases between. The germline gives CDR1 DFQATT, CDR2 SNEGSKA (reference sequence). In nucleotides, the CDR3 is TGCAGTGCTACCGAGAGCGGGCAATGGGATACGCAGTATTTT. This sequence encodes CSATESGQWDTQYF.

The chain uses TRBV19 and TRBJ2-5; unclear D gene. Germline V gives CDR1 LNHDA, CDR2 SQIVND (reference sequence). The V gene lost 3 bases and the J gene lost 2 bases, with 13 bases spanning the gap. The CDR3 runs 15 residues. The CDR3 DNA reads TGTGCCAGTAGTATTGGGTTAGAACGGCAAGAGACCCAGTACTTC. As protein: CASSIGLERQETQYF.

CDR3 loop: CASSAPGSTSYEQYF. CDR3 nucleotide sequence: TGTGCCAGCAGTGCCCCCGGCAGTACCTCCTACGAGCAGTACTTC. The chain carries TRBV12-3 or TRBV12-4 and TRBJ2-7; D is uncertain. The CDR3 covers 15 residues. V dropped 5 bases and J dropped 0 bases, with 14 bases sitting between them.

This CDR3 is CASSSFRAGVGGRYNEQFF. The CDR3 region has the DNA TGTGCCAGCAGCTCCTTTAGAGCCGGTGTGGGGGGGAGATACAATGAGCAGTTCTTC. V and J are TRBV7-2 and TRBJ2-1, with TRBD2 identical over 7 bases. Germline V gene sequence: CDR1 SGHTA, CDR2 FQGNSA. CDR3 length: 19 amino acids. After removal of 4 bases from V and 4 bases from J, the junction contained 19 bases not matched to a gene.

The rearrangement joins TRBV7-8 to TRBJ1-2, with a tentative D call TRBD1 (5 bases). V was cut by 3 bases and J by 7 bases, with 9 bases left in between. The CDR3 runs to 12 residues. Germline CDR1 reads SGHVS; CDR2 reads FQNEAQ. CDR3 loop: CASSFGTSGYTF. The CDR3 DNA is TGTGCCAGCAGCTTTGGGACCAGTGGCTACACCTTC.

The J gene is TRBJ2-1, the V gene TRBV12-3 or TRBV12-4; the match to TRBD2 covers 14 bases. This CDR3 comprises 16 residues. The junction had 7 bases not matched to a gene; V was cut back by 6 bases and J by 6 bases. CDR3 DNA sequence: TGTGCCAGCAGCACCCCCGGGACTAGCGGGAGCAATGAGCAGTTCTTC. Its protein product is CASSTPGTSGSNEQFF.

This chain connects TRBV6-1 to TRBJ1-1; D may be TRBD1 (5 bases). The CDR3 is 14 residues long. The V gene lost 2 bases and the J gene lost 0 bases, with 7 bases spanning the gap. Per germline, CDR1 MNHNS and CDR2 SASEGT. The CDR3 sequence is CASSELTVNTEAFF. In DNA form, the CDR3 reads TGTGCCAGCAGTGAATTGACAGTGAACACTGAAGCTTTCTTT.

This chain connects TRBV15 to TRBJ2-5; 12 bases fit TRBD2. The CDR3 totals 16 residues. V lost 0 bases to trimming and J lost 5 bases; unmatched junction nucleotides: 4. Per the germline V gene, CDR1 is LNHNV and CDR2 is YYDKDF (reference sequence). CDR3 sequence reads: CATSRDPTSGGETQYF. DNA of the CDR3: TGTGCCACCAGCAGAGACCCGACTAGCGGGGGCGAGACCCAGTACTTC.

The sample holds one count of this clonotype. This chain's CDR3 is CATPPGVGNNEQFF. CDR3 DNA sequence: TGTGCCACGCCGCCGGGAGTAGGTAACAATGAGCAGTTCTTC. This chain joins TRBV2 and TRBJ2-1, with D maybe TRBD2 (6 bases). V was trimmed by 10 bases and J by 5 bases, leaving 18 bases between them. The CDR3 has 14 residues. Germline lookup yields CDR1 SNHLY and CDR2 FYNNEI.

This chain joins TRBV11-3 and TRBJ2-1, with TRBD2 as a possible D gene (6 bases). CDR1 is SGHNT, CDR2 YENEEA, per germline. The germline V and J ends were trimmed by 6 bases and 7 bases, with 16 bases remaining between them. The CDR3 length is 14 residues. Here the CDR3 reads CASSKGGSGNEQFF. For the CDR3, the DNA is TGTGCCAGCAGTAAGGGAGGATCAGGAAATGAGCAGTTCTTC.

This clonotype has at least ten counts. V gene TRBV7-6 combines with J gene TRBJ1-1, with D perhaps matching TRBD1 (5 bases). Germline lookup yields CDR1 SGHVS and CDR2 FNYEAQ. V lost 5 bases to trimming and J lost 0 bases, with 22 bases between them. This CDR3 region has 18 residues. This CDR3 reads CASSPLPGGEIMNTEAFF. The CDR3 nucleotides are TGTGCCAGCAGCCCACTCCCGGGGGGAGAGATTATGAACACTGAAGCTTTCTTT.

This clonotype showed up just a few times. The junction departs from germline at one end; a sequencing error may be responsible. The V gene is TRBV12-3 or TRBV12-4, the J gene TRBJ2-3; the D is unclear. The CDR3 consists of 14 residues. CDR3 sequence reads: CANSLSSSADTQYF. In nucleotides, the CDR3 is TGTGCCAACAGTTTATCTAGTTCGGCAGATACGCAGTATTTT.

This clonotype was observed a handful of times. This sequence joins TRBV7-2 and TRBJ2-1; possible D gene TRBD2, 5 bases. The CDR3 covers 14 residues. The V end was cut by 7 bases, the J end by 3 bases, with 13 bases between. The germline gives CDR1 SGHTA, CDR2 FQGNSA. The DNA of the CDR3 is TGTGCCAGCACCACCAATAGCGTCTACAATGAGCAGTTCTTC. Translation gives CASTTNSVYNEQFF.

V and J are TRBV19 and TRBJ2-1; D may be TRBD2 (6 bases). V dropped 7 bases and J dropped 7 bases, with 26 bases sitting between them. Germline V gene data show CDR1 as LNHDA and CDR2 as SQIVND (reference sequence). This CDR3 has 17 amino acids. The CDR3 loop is CASTPLPGLSGFNEQFF. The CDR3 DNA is TGTGCCAGTACCCCCCTCCCGGGACTGAGTGGGTTTAATGAGCAGTTCTTC.

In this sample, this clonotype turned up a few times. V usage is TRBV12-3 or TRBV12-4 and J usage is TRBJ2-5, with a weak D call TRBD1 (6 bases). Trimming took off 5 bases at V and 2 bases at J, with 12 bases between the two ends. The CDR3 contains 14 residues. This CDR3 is CASSHYRAQETQYF. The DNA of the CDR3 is TGTGCCAGCAGTCATTACAGGGCTCAAGAGACCCAGTACTTC.

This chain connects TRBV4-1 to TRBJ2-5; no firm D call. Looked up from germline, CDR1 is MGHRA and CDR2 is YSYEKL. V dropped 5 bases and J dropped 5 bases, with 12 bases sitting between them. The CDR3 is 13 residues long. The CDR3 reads CASSSLDLETQYF. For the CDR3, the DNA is TGCGCCAGCAGCTCCTTAGACTTGGAGACCCAGTACTTC.

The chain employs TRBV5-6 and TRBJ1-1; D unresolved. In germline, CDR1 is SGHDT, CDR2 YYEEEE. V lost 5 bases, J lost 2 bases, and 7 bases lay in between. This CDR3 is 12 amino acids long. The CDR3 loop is CASRQPNTEAFF. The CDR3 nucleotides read TGTGCCAGCAGACAGCCCAACACTGAAGCTTTCTTT.

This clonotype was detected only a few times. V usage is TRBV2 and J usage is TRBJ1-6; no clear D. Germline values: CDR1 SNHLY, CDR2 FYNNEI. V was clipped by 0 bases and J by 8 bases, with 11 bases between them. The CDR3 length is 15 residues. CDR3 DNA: TGTGCCAGCAGTGAAGCTGGTGGAGGTTATTCACCCCTCCACTTT. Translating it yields CASSEAGGGYSPLHF.